Given below is one TCR beta chain in context. Its specificity is unknown. The hyperthyroidism was newly diagnosed and had lasted under 2 months; the patients were aged 18 to 65. Uncontrolled infection, other autoimmune disease, pregnancy or lactation led to exclusion. Amplified regions were TCR beta CDR3 sequences from RNA transcripts. TCR CDR3 underwent first-round RT-PCR with the HTBI primer set. TCRdb itself ran the multiplex PCR reads through MiXCR, one entry per CDR3 protein. The repertoire has around 600,000 distinct CDR3 sequences, roughly 14% of them found once; the top ten carry around 7.8%. This sample is drawn from a study of T cells in Graves' hyperthyroidism and ophthalmopathy. Study observations and caveats: Blood held most thyroid clonotypes expanded above 0.001 frequency.

This receptor was taken from a woman under 40 with Graves' hyperthyroidism. What was sequenced was blood.

In DNA form, the CDR3 reads TGTGCCAGCAGCTTAGCGATAGGGATAAGGGAGCAGTACTTC. Translating it yields CASSLAIGIREQYF. This chain connects TRBV7-2 to TRBJ2-7; no clear D. Germline CDR1 is SGHTA and CDR2 is FQGNSA. Trimming removed 0 bases from V and 7 bases from J, with 13 bases in between. CDR3 length: 14 residues.